The T cell receptor beta chain under discussion was sequenced for a study of CD8 T cells in Susac syndrome. Germline V gene data show CDR1 as SQVTM and CDR2 as ANQGSEA. V lost 2 bases and J 8 bases, leaving 6 bases between the germline ends. There are 10 residues in the CDR3. RNA in amounts of about 0.5 to 1 ug was reverse transcribed with random hexamers. TCRdb called the immunoSEQ multiplex PCR reads again in MiXCR, with one record for every CDR3 protein. The table records roughly 140,000 distinct CDR3 sequences, 95% of them present only once. This clonotype has only one observation. What it binds is not known. General observations from the study: Clonal expansion did not appear in Susac syndrome CD4+ T cell repertoires.

The specimen sequenced was CD4+ T cells from PBMCs. The sequence was obtained from a human donor with Susac syndrome. The chain recombines TRBV29-1 with TRBJ1-2; no clear D. The CDR3 spells CSVEWRGYTF. The CDR3 DNA follows: TGCAGCGTTGAATGGAGAGGCTACACCTTC.